One and the same sample provided the 18 T cell receptor beta chains below, sequenced in a study of blood T cell repertoires in COVID-19 (dated by TCRdb to the early 2020s). Receptor libraries were prepared by the immunoSEQ multiplex PCR assay. Drawn from immuneACCESS, this table holds only the in-frame rearrangements with V and J called that TCRdb kept. Clones are partly lost; checked studies trace under half to an unresolved V gene and leave the rest unexplained. The sample table shows 98,000 or so clones, and under 85% are seen once. 4% to 5% of the sample lies in the top ten. The specimen was peripheral blood. The receptors come from a woman between 70 and 85 years old with acute or convalescent COVID-19.

This chain joins TRBV7-2 and TRBJ1-3; D is unclear. The germline V gene encodes CDR1 SGHTA and CDR2 FQGNSA. CDR3 size: 15 residues. Trimming removed 0 bases from V and 2 bases from J, with 8 bases in between. The CDR3 protein is CASSLAPSTGNTIYF. The CDR3 DNA reads TGTGCCAGCAGCTTAGCCCCCAGTACTGGAAACACCATATATTTT.

The rearrangement uses TRBV27 and TRBJ1-4, with D possibly TRBD1 on 5 matching bases. Trimming left V 3 bases short and J 4 bases short, with 9 bases between. This CDR3 spans 14 amino acids. The germline CDR1 and CDR2 sequences are MNHEY and SMNVEV (reference sequence). CDR3 protein: CASSFAGGNEKLFF. For the CDR3, the DNA is TGTGCCAGCAGTTTCGCCGGGGGTAATGAAAAACTGTTTTTT.

This clone occurred a few times. The chain has TRBV5-1 and TRBJ2-2, with 9 bases that match TRBD2. The CDR3 loop spans 17 amino acids. CDR1 is SGHRS, CDR2 YFSETQ, per germline. With V trimmed by 3 bases and J by 6 bases, 12 bases remained unmatched. CDR3 coding DNA: TGCGCCAGCAGCTCGATTAGTAGCGGGAGAGAAGCCGGGGAGCTGTTTTTT. Its protein product is CASSSISSGREAGELFF.

The gene calls are TRBV7-9 and TRBJ1-6; unclear D gene. V was pared by 5 bases and J by 5 bases, with 4 bases between. The CDR3 runs to 12 residues. Germline loops: CDR1 SEHNR, CDR2 FQNEAQ (reference sequence). The CDR3 spells CASSTDNSPLHF. The DNA of the CDR3 is TGTGCCAGCAGCACGGATAATTCACCCCTCCACTTT.

V gene TRBV3-1 (or the pseudogene TRBV3-2) combines with J gene TRBJ2-5; 7 positions agree with TRBD1. The CDR3 spans 14 residues. CDR1 and CDR2 from the germline V gene are LGHDT and YNNKEL (reference sequence). Germline trimming cut 5 bases from V and 4 bases from J; bases unmatched to any gene: 7. CDR3 in amino acids: CASSSGQVGETQYF. In nucleotides, the CDR3 is TGTGCCAGCAGCTCCGGACAGGTAGGAGAGACCCAGTACTTC.

This sequence joins TRBV5-1 and TRBJ1-2; 7 positions match TRBD1. V was clipped by 2 bases and J by 8 bases; unmatched bases: 18. Per the germline V gene, CDR1 is SGHRS and CDR2 is YFSETQ. The CDR3 contains 17 residues. CDR3 region: CASSFMASQDRAGGYTF. The CDR3, as DNA: TGCGCCAGCAGCTTCATGGCGAGCCAAGACAGGGCGGGAGGCTACACCTTC.

The gene calls are TRBV7-3 and TRBJ2-5; TRBD2 matches 9 bases. Per germline, CDR1 SGHTA and CDR2 FQGTGA. CDR3 length: 15 amino acids. J was trimmed by 4 bases and V by 5 bases; bases with no gene match: 8. The CDR3 DNA follows: TGTGCCAGCAGCCTAGGCGGGAGGGTTGGAGAGACCCAGTACTTC. Its protein product is CASSLGGRVGETQYF.

This sequence joins TRBV14 and TRBJ1-2, with D possibly TRBD1 on 6 matching bases. Germline V gene lookup returns CDR1 SGHDN and CDR2 FVKESK. The CDR3 covers 12 residues. V was pared by 2 bases and J by 7 bases, with 8 bases between. The CDR3 region is CASSQRGFGYTF. The CDR3 DNA follows: TGTGCCAGCAGCCAAAGGGGGTTTGGCTACACCTTC.

V gene TRBV10-3 combines with J gene TRBJ1-3; no definite D call. There are 17 residues in the CDR3. Germline values: CDR1 ENHRY, CDR2 SYGVKD. The germline V and J ends were trimmed by 0 bases and 0 bases, with 12 bases remaining between them. The CDR3 sequence is CAISESIKSRSGNTIYF. The CDR3 DNA reads as TGTGCCATCAGTGAGTCTATCAAGAGCCGCTCTGGAAACACCATATATTTT.

This chain connects TRBV18 to TRBJ2-1; 11 bases fit TRBD2. V gave up 4 bases and J gave up 9 bases; unmatched junction bases: 11. Germline CDR1 reads KGHSH; CDR2 reads LQKENI. CDR3 size: 16 residues. CDR3 protein: CASSRTSGGPSGEQFF. CDR3 nucleotide sequence: TGTGCCAGCTCACGTACTAGCGGGGGACCGTCGGGTGAGCAGTTCTTC.

The chain carries TRBV6-6 and TRBJ1-2; TRBD1 matches 10 bases. Per germline, CDR1 MNHNY and CDR2 SVGAGI (reference sequence). This CDR3 spans 14 amino acids. Unmatched junction bases numbered 6, after V lost 6 bases and J lost 5 bases. The DNA for the CDR3 is TGTGCCAGCAGCAGGACAGGGGGTTGGTATGGCTACACCTTC. This translates into CASSRTGGWYGYTF.

In this sample, this clone turned up many times. This sequence joins TRBV10-3 and TRBJ1-1, with D perhaps TRBD1 (5 bases). Trimming left V 6 bases short and J 3 bases short, with 14 bases between. Germline values: CDR1 ENHRY, CDR2 SYGVKD. The CDR3 has 14 residues. CDR3: CAISLRGGYTEAFF. CDR3 DNA: TGTGCCATCAGCCTCCGGGGGGGTTACACTGAAGCTTTCTTT.

V and J are TRBV28 and TRBJ1-5, with 7 bases aligning to TRBD1. Germline-derived CDR1 and CDR2 are MDHEN and SYDVKM. The CDR3 extends over 15 amino acids. Germline trimming cut 7 bases from V and 6 bases from J; bases unmatched to any gene: 12. The CDR3 protein is CASIPGQDRSQPQHF. As DNA, the CDR3 is TGTGCCAGCATTCCCGGACAGGATCGGTCTCAGCCCCAGCATTTT.

V and J are TRBV4-3 and TRBJ1-5; no definite D call. The length of the CDR3 is 12 residues. CDR1 and CDR2 (germline): LGHNA, YSLEER. The V end lost 4 bases, the J end lost 2 bases, and 3 bases lay between the germline ends. The CDR3, as DNA: TGCGCCAGCAGCCCTTGCAATCAGCCCCAGCATTTT. This sequence encodes CASSPCNQPQHF.

The chain links TRBV28 to TRBJ2-7, with 10 bases lining up with TRBD1. Germline assignment: CDR1 MDHEN and CDR2 SYDVKM. V was pared by 3 bases and J by 5 bases, with 4 bases of the junction left unmatched. The CDR3 sequence is 14 residues long. The DNA for the CDR3 is TGTGCCAGCAGTTTGGTGGGACAGGGGAACGAGCAGTACGTC. It specifies CASSLVGQGNEQYV.

This clone was recorded once. The chain is built from TRBV4-1 and TRBJ1-1; tentatively, D is TRBD1 (6 bases). CDR1 is MGHRA and CDR2 is YSYEKL in the germline V gene. The germline V and J ends were trimmed by 0 bases and 7 bases, with 15 bases remaining between them. This CDR3 comprises 15 residues. CDR3 DNA sequence: TGCGCCAGCAGCCAAGAAAAGGTTACAGGGCTTGAAGCTTTCTTT. Translation gives CASSQEKVTGLEAFF.

V and J are TRBV9 and TRBJ1-6, with D perhaps TRBD1 (6 bases). This CDR3 comprises 16 residues. Trimming shortened V by 3 bases and J by 6 bases, and 16 bases separated the two germline ends. Germline V lookup: CDR1 SGDLS, CDR2 YYNGEE. CDR3 sequence reads: CASSAQQGPGNSPLHF. The DNA of the CDR3 is TGTGCCAGCAGCGCCCAACAGGGACCGGGTAATTCACCCCTCCACTTT.

The CDR3 DNA is TGTGCCAGCAGTACCCCTTGGGCCACAGATACGCAGTATTTT. Its protein is CASSTPWATDTQYF. The genes are TRBV28 and TRBJ2-3; D gene unclear. Germline values: CDR1 MDHEN, CDR2 SYDVKM. The CDR3 spans 14 residues. V lost 5 bases, J lost 2 bases, and 11 bases lay in between.